This TCR beta chain appears in the sequencing data of a study of blood T cells in healthy people across ages. The junction had 8 bases not matched to a gene; V was cut back by 6 bases and J by 7 bases. The CDR3 runs 15 residues. CDR1 and CDR2 (germline): ENHRY, SYGVKD. PCR was performed a second time for about 7 to 12 cycles using a sample-barcoded 5' primer and a J-beta primer mix. TCRdb redid the calling of the 5' RACE reads with MiXCR, one entry per CDR3 protein. Counted here are some 760,000 distinct CDR3 sequences, 20% to 25% occurring once; the ten biggest clones make up roughly a tenth. These data also featured in a second study, about T cells of mothers and their children. That source notes: Six or seven children, together with their three healthy Caucasian mothers, made up the donors.

The V and J genes are TRBV10-3 and TRBJ2-1; 11 nucleotides match TRBD2. This clonotype was sampled from a boy between 5 and 17 years old in good health. Material: blood. The CDR3 DNA reads TGTGCCATCAGCATTACTAGCGGGAGTGGGAATGAGCAGTTCTTC. This sequence encodes CAISITSGSGNEQFF.